The present T cell receptor beta chain was sequenced within a study of blood T cell repertoires in COVID-19. On the study more broadly: Samples came from the United States, Italy and Spain, spanning acute and convalescent COVID-19. The analysed material was cDNA or gDNA that came from T cells, B-cell-depleted T cells, or PBMCs.

Generated by immunoSEQ multiplex PCR, the TCRdb table keeps only in-frame clones and is missing some. This repertoire shows 120,000 or so clones, about 77% found once; its top ten account for about 25%. The V end lost 3 bases, the J end lost 7 bases, and 13 bases lay between the germline ends. The CDR3 loop spans 14 amino acids. The germline gives CDR1 LNHDA, CDR2 SQIVND (reference sequence). Sequenced: peripheral blood. The sequence came from a human donor in a cohort sampled during active COVID-19. The chain combines TRBV19 with TRBJ1-5; D is unclear. The CDR3 DNA is TGTGCCAGTAGTATGAGGGAGGGAGGGCAGCCCCAGCATTTT. This translates into CASSMREGGQPQHF.